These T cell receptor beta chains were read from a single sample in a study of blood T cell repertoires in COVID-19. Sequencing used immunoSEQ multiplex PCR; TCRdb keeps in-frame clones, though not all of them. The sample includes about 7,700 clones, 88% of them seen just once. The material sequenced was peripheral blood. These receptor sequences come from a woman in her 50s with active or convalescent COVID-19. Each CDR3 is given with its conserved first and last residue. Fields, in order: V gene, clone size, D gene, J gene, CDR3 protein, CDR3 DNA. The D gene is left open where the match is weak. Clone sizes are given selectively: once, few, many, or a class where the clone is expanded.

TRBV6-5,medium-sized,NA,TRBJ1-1,CASSYSISDEAFF,TGTGCCAGCAGTTACTCGATATCAGATGAAGCTTTCTTT
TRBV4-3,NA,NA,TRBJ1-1,CASSQDPGFSRNTEAFF,TGCGCCAGCAGCCAGGACCCAGGGTTTAGTCGGAACACTGAAGCTTTCTTT
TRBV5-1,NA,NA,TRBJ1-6,CASSLRSGVGNSPLHF,TGCGCCAGCAGCCTACGCTCGGGGGTCGGTAATTCACCCCTCCACTTT
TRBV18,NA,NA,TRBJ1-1,CASSSKGDTEAFF,TGTGCCAGCTCATCAAAGGGGGACACTGAAGCTTTCTTT
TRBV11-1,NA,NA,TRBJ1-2,CASRKTGTYGYTF,TGTGCCAGCAGGAAAACAGGGACCTATGGCTACACCTTC
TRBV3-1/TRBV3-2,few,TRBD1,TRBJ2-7,CASSSRDRKYEQYF,TGTGCCAGCAGCTCCCGGGACAGGAAGTACGAGCAGTACTTC
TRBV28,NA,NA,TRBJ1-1,CASSFTEGNTEAFF,TGTGCCAGCAGTTTTACCGAGGGGAACACTGAAGCTTTCTTT
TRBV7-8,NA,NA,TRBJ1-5,CASSLGSIPVEPQHF,TGTGCCAGCAGCTTAGGTAGTATCCCGGTCGAGCCCCAGCATTTT
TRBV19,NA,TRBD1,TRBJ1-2,CASRTQTGLARGYTF,TGTGCCAGTCGTACCCAGACAGGGCTAGCGAGAGGCTACACCTTC
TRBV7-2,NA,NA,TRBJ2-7,CASSLAQAAAYEQYF,TGTGCCAGCAGCTTAGCGCAAGCGGCGGCCTACGAGCAGTACTTC
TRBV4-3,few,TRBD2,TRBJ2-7,CASSQELAGAQGDEQYF,TGCGCCAGCAGCCAAGAACTAGCGGGAGCCCAAGGGGACGAGCAGTACTTC
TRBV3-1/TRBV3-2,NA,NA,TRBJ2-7,CASSPSGRLAGNEQYF,TGTGCCAGCAGCCCCTCCGGGCGGCTAGCAGGTAACGAGCAGTACTTC
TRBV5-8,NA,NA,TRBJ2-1,CASTLSSFLGLQYNEQFF,TGTGCCAGCACCCTGTCGTCCTTCCTGGGGCTACAATACAATGAGCAGTTCTTC
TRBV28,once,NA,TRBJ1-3,CASSFRGVSGNTIYF,TGTGCCAGCAGTTTCAGGGGAGTCTCTGGAAACACCATATATTTT
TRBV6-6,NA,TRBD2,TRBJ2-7,CASSLTSGNYEQYF,TGTGCCAGCAGCCTGACTAGCGGGAACTACGAGCAGTACTTC
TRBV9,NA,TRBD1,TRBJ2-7,CASSVAGTGPYEQYF,TGTGCCAGCAGCGTAGCGGGGACAGGTCCCTACGAGCAGTACTTC
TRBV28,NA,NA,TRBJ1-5,CASSLTSGRNQPQHF,TGTGCCAGCAGTTTAACGTCAGGGCGCAATCAGCCCCAGCATTTT
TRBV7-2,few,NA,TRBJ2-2,CASSSDISTGELFF,TGTGCCAGCAGCTCCGACATATCCACCGGGGAGCTGTTTTTT
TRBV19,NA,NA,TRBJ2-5,CASSTGNQETQYF,TGTGCCAGTAGTACAGGTAACCAAGAGACCCAGTACTTC
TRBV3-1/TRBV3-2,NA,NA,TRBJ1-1,CASSQDLGTKYHTEAFF,TGTGCCAGCAGCCAAGATCTAGGCACAAAATACCACACTGAAGCTTTCTTT
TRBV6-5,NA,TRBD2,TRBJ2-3,CASSYFGRDTDTQYF,TGTGCCAGCAGTTATTTCGGGAGGGATACAGATACGCAGTATTTT
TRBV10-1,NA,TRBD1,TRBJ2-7,CASSEWTGSEQYF,TGCGCCAGCAGTGAGTGGACAGGGAGCGAGCAGTACTTC
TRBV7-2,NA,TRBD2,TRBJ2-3,CASRSGRVTDTQYF,TGTGCCAGCCGTAGCGGGAGGGTCACAGATACGCAGTATTTT
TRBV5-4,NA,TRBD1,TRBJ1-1,CASSSGQGEAFF,TGTGCCAGCAGCTCAGGACAGGGTGAAGCTTTCTTT
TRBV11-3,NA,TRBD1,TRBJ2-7,CASSRGQGYEQYF,TGTGCCAGCAGCCGGGGACAGGGCTACGAGCAGTACTTC
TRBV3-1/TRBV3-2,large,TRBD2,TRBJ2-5,CASSPRLAETADEETQYF,TGTGCCAGCAGCCCTCGACTAGCGGAGACAGCAGACGAAGAGACCCAGTACTTC
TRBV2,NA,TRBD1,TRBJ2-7,CASSPGTEIYEQYF,TGTGCCAGCAGCCCCGGGACAGAGATCTACGAGCAGTACTTC
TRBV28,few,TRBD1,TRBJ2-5,CASIKRGPAETQYF,TGTGCCAGCATCAAAAGGGGGCCGGCGGAGACCCAGTACTTC
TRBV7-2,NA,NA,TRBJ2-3,CASSVTSRGVSTDTQYF,TGTGCCAGCAGCGTAACCAGCAGAGGCGTCAGCACAGATACGCAGTATTTT
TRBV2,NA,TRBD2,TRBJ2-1,CASRAGLAVHNEQFF,TGTGCCAGCAGGGCGGGACTAGCGGTTCACAATGAGCAGTTCTTC
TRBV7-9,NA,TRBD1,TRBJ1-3,CASSAQGGGGGNTIYF,TGTGCCAGCAGCGCACAGGGGGGAGGAGGTGGAAACACCATATATTTT
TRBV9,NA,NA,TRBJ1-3,CASSTPQGFLSGNTIYF,TGTGCCAGCAGCACCCCCCAGGGGTTCCTCTCTGGAAACACCATATATTTT
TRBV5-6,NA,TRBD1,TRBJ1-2,CASNKDRVGYTF,TGTGCCAGCAACAAGGACAGGGTTGGCTACACCTTC
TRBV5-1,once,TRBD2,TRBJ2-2,CASRLAGDNTGELFF,TGCGCCAGTCGACTAGCGGGAGATAACACCGGGGAGCTGTTTTTT
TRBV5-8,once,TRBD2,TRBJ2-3,CASSLIRKLAVRDTQYF,TGTGCCAGCAGCTTGATTCGGAAACTAGCGGTTCGTGATACGCAGTATTTT
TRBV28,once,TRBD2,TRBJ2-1,CASSSQAGGDYKQFF,TGTGCCAGCAGTTCCCAAGCGGGAGGTGATTACAAGCAGTTCTTC
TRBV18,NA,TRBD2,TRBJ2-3,CASSPIPTSGGPDTQYF,TGTGCCAGCTCACCAATACCGACTAGCGGGGGGCCAGATACGCAGTATTTT
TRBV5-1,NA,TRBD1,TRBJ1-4,CASSEQGAGEKLFF,TGCGCCAGCAGCGAACAGGGGGCAGGGGAAAAACTGTTTTTT
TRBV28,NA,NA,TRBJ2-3,CASSPNEEDTQYF,TGTGCCAGCAGTCCAAATGAGGAGGATACGCAGTATTTT
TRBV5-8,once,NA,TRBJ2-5,CASSKSPSQETQYF,TGTGCCAGCAGCAAATCCCCGAGCCAAGAGACCCAGTACTTC
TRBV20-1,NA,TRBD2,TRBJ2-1,CSASGLAGSYNEQFF,TGCAGTGCTAGTGGTCTAGCGGGCTCCTACAATGAGCAGTTCTTC
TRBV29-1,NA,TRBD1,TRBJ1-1,CSVVIPGQGNTEAFF,TGCAGCGTTGTTATTCCGGGACAGGGGAACACTGAAGCTTTCTTT
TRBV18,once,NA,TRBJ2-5,CASSPLFSGGETQYF,TGTGCCAGCTCCCCCCTTTTTTCAGGCGGGGAGACCCAGTACTTC
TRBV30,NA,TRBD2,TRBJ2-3,CAWKPAGAVSTDTQYF,TGTGCCTGGAAACCAGCGGGGGCGGTTAGCACAGATACGCAGTATTTT
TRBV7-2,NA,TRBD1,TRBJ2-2,CASSRWTGGGELFF,TGTGCCAGCAGCCGGTGGACAGGGGGAGGGGAGCTGTTTTTT